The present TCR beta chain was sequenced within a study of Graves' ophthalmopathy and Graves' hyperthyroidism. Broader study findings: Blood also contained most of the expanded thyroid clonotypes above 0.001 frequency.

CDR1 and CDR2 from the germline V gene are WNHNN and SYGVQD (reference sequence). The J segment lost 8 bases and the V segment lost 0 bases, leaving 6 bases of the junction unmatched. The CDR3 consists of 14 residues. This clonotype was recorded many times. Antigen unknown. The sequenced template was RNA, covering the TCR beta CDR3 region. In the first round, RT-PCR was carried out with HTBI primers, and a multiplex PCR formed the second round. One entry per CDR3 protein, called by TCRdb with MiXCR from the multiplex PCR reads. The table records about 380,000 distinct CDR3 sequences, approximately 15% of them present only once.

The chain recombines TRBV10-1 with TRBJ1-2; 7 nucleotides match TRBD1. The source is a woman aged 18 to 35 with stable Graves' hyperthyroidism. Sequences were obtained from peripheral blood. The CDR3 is CASSESDRVEGYTF. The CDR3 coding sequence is TGCGCCAGCAGTGAGTCTGACAGGGTGGAAGGCTACACCTTC.